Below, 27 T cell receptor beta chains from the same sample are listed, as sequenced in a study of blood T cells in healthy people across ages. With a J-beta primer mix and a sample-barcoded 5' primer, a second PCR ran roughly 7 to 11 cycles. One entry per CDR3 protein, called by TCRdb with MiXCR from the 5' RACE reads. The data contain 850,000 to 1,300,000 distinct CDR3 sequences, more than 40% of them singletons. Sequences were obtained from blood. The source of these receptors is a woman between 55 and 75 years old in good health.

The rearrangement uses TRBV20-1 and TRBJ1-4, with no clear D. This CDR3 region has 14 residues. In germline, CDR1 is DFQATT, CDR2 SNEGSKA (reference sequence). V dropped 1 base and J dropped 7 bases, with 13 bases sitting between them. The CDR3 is CSARVGGSGEKLFF. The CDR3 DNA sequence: TGCAGTGCTAGAGTAGGTGGTAGCGGTGAAAAACTGTTTTTT.

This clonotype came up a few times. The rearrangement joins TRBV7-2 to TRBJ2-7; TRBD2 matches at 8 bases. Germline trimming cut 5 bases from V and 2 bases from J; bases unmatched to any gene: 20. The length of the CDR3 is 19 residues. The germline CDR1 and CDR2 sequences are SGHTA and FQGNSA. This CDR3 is CASSRGLSSGSLAPYEQYF. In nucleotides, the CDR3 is TGTGCCAGCAGCCGGGGTCTCTCTAGCGGGTCCCTCGCCCCCTACGAGCAGTACTTC.

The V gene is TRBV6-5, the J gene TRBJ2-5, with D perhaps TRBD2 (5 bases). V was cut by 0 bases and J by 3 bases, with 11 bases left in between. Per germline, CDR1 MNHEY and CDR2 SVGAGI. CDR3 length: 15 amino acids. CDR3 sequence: CASSYSMQEEETQYF. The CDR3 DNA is TGTGCCAGCAGTTACTCGATGCAGGAGGAAGAGACCCAGTACTTC.

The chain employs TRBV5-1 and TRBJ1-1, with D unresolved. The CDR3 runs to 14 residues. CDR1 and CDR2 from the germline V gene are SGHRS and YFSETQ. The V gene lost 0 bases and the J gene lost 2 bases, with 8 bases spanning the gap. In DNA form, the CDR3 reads TGCGCCAGCAGCTTGGACGACACAAACACTGAAGCTTTCTTT. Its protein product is CASSLDDTNTEAFF. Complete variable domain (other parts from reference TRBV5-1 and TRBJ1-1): KAGVTQTPRYLIKTRGQQVTLSCSPISGHRSVSWYQQTPGQGLQFLFEYFSETQRNKGNFPGRFSGRQFSNSRSEMNVSTLELGDSALYLCASSLDDTNTEAFFGQGTRLTVV.

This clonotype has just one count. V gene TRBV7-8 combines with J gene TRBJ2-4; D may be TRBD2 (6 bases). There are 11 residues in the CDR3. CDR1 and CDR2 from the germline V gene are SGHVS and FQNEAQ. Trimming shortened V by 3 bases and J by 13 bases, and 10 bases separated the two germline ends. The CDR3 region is CASSFDREQYF. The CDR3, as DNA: TGTGCCAGCAGCTTCGATCGGGAGCAGTACTTC.

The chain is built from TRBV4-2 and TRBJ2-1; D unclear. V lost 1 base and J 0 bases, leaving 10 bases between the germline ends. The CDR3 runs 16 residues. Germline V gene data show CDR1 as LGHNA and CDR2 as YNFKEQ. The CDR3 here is CASSQAPASSYNEQFF. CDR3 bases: TGTGCCAGCAGCCAAGCTCCCGCTAGCTCCTACAATGAGCAGTTCTTC.

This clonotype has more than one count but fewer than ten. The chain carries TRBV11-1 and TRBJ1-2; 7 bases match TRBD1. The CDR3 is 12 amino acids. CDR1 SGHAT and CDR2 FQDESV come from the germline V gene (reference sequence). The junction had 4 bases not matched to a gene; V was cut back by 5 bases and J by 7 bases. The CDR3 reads CASSPTGSGYTF. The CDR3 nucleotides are TGTGCCAGCAGCCCGACAGGGAGTGGCTACACCTTC.

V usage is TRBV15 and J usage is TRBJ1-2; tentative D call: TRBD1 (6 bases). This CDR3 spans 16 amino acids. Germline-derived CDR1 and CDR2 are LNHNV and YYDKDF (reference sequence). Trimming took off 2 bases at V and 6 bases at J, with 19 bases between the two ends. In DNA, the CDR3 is TGTGCCACCAGCAGACCCTACCCACAGGGTTTGCATGGCTACACCTTC. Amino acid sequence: CATSRPYPQGLHGYTF.

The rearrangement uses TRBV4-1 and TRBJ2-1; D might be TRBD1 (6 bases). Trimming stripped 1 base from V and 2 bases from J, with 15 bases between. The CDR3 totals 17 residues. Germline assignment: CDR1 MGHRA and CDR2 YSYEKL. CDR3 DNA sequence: TGCGCCAGCAGCCAAGGAGTCCCGGGACACACCTACAATGAGCAGTTCTTC. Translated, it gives CASSQGVPGHTYNEQFF.

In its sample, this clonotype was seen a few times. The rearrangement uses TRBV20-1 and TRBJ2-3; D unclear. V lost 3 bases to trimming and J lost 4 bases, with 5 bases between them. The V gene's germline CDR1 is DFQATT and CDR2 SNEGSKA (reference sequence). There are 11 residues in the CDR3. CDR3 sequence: CSASEADTQYF. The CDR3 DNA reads TGCAGTGCTAGTGAGGCAGATACGCAGTATTTT.

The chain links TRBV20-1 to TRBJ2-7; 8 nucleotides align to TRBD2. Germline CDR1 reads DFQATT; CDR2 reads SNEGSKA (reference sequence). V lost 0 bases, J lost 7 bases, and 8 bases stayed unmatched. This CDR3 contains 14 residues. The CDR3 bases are TGCAGTGCTAGAGAGCCAGCGGGAGCTCAAGAGCAGTACTTC. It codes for CSAREPAGAQEQYF.

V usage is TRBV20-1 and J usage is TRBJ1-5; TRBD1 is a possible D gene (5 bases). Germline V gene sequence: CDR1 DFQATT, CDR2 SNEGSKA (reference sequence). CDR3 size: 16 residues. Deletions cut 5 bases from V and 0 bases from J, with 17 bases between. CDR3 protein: CSAGLTDSYSNQPQHF. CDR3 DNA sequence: TGCAGTGCTGGGTTGACAGATTCTTATAGCAATCAGCCCCAGCATTTT.

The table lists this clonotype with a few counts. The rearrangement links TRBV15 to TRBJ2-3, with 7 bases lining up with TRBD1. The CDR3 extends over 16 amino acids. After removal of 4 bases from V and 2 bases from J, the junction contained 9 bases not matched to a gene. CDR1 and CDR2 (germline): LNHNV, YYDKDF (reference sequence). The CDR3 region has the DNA TGTGCCACCAGCAAGGGGGCACAGGGATACACAGATACGCAGTATTTT. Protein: CATSKGAQGYTDTQYF.

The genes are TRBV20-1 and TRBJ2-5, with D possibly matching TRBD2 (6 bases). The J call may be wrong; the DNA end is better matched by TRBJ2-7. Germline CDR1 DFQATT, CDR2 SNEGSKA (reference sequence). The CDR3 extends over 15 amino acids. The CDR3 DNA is TGCAGTGCTAGAGCGCCCTCTGGCGGGGCCTACGAGCAGTACTTC. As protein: CSARAPSGGAYEQYF.

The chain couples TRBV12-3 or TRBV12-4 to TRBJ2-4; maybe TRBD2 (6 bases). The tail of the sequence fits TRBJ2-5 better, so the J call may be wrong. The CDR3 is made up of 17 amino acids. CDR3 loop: CASSLVSGLGNVETQYF. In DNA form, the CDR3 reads TGTGCCAGCAGTTTAGTTAGCGGTCTGGGGAACGTGGAGACCCAGTACTTC.

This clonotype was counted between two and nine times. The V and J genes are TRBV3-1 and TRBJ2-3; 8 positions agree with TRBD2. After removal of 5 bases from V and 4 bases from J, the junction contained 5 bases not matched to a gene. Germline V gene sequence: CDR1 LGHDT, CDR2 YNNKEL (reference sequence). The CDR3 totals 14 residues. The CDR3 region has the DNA TGTGCCAGCAGCGGCCGGGGGGGCGCAGATACGCAGTATTTT. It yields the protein CASSGRGGADTQYF.

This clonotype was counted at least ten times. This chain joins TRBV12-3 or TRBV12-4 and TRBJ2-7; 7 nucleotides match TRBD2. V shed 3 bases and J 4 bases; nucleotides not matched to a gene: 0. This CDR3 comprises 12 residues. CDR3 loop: CASSLGLYEQYF. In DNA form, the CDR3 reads TGTGCCAGCAGTTTGGGACTATACGAGCAGTACTTC.

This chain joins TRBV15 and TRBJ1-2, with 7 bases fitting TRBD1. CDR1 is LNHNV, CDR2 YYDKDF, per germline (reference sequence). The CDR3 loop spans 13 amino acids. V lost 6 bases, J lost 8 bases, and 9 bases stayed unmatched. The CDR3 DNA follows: TGTGCCACCAGTATAGACAGGGCGGGAGGCTACACCTTC. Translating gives CATSIDRAGGYTF.

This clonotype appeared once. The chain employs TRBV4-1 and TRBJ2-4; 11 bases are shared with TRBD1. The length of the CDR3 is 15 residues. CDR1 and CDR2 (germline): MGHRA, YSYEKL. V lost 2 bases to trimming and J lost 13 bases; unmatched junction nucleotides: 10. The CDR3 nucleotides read TGCGCCAGCAGCCAAAGGACAGGGGGCTTCTACGTGCAGTACTTC. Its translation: CASSQRTGGFYVQYF.

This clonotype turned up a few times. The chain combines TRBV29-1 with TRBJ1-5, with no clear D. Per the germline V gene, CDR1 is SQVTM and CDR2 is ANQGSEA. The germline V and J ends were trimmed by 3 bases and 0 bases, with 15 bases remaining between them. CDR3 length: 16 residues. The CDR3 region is CSVDKRTSASNQPQHF. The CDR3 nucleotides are TGCAGCGTTGATAAACGGACGAGCGCTAGCAATCAGCCCCAGCATTTT.

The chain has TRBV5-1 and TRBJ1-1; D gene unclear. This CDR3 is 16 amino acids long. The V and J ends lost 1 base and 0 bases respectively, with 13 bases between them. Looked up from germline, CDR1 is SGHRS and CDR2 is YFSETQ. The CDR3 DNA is TGCGCCAGCAGCTTGTGGCTCGGGGAGGTGAACACTGAAGCTTTCTTT. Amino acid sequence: CASSLWLGEVNTEAFF.

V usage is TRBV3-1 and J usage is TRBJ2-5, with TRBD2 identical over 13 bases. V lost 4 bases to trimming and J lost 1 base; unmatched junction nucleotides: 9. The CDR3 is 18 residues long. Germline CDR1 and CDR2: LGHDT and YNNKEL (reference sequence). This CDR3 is CASSPPKTSGRSQETQYF. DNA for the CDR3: TGTGCCAGCAGCCCCCCAAAGACTAGCGGGAGGTCCCAAGAGACCCAGTACTTC.

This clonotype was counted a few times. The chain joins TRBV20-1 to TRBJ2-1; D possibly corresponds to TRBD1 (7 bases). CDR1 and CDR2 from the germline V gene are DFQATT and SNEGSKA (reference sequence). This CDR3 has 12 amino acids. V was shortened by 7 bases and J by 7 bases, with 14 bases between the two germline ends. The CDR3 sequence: CSVQPGGNEQFF. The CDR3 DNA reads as TGCAGTGTCCAGCCAGGGGGGAATGAGCAGTTCTTC.

CDR3 bases: TGTGCCAGCAGCTTATCCCGTCGCCCCACAGATACGCAGTATTTT. It encodes CASSLSRRPTDTQYF. The chain combines TRBV7-2 with TRBJ2-3, with D uncertain. The germline V gene has CDR1 SGHTA and CDR2 FQGNSA. The CDR3 has 15 residues. V shed 2 bases and J shed 2 bases, with 11 bases lying between them.

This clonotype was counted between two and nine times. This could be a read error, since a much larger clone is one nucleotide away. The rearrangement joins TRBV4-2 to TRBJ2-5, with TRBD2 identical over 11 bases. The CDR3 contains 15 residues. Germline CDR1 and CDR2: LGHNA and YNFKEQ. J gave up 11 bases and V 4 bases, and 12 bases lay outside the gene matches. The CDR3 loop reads CASSPRTSGYNEQYF. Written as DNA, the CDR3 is TGTGCCAGCAGCCCTCGGACTAGCGGGTACAATGAGCAGTACTTC.

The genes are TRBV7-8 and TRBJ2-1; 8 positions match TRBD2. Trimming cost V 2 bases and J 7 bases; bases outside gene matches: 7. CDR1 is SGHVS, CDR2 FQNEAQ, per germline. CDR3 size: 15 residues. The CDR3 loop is CASSLLAGRINEQFF. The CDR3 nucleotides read TGTGCCAGCAGCTTATTAGCGGGAAGAATAAATGAGCAGTTCTTC.

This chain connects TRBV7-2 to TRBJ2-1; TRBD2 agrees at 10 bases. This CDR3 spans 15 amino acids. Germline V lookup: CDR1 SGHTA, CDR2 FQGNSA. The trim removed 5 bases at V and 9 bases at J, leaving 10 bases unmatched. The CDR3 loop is CASSRLAGGSSEQFF. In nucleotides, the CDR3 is TGTGCCAGCAGCAGGTTAGCGGGAGGATCATCTGAGCAGTTCTTC.